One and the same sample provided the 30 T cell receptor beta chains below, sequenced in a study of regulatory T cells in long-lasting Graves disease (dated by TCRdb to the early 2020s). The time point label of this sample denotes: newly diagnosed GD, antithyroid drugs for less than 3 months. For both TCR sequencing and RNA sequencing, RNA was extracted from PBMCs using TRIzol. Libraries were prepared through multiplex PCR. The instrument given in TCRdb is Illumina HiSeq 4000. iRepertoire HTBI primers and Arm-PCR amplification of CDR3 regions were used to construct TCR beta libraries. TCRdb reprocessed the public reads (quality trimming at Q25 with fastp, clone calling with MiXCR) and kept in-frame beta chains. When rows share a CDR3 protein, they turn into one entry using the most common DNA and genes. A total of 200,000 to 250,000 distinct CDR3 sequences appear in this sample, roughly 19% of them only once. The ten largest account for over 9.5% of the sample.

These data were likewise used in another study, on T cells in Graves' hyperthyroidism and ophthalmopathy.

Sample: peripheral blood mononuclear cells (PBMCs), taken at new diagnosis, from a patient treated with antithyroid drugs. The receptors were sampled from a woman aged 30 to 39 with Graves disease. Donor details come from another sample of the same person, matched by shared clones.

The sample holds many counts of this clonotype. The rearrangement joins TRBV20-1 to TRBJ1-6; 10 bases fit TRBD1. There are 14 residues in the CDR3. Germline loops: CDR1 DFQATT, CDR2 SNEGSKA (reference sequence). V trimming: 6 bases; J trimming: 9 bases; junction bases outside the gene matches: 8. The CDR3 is CSAPGQGWGSPLHF. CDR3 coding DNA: TGCAGTGCACCGGGACAGGGGTGGGGTTCACCCCTCCACTTT.

This chain's CDR3 is CASSDWRGAAEKLFF. DNA of the CDR3: TGTGCCAGCAGTGACTGGAGGGGGGCGGCTGAAAAACTGTTTTTT. This chain joins TRBV6-2 or TRBV6-3 and TRBJ1-4, with TRBD1 as a possible D gene (6 bases). Trimming took 5 bases from V and 7 from J, leaving 17 bases between them. This CDR3 has 15 residues. CDR1 and CDR2 from the germline V gene are MNHEY and SVGEGT.

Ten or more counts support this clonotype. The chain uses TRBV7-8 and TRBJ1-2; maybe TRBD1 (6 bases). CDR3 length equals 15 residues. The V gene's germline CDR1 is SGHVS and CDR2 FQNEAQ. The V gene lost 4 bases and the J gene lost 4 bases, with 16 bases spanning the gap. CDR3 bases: TGTGCCAGCAGCTCGTACAGGGATCAGGTCTATGGCTACACCTTC. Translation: CASSSYRDQVYGYTF.

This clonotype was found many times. CDR3 bases: TGTGCCAGCCAGGCCGGGACAGGCTACGAGCAGTACTTC. It is translated as CASQAGTGYEQYF. This sequence joins TRBV18 and TRBJ2-7, with 8 bases that match TRBD1. Trimming cost V 8 bases and J 3 bases; bases outside gene matches: 6. CDR1 and CDR2 (germline): KGHSH, LQKENI. This CDR3 region has 13 residues.

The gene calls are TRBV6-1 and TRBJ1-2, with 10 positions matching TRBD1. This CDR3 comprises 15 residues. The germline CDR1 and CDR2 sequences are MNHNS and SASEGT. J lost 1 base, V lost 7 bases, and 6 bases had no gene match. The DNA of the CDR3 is TGTGCCAGCACCCCCGGGGACAGGGGTAACTATGGCTACACCTTC. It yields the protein CASTPGDRGNYGYTF.

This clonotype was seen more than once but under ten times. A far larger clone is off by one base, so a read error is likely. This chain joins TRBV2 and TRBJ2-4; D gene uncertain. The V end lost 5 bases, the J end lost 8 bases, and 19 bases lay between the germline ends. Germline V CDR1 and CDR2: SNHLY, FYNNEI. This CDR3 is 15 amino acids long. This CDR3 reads CASSSPTRAADIQYF. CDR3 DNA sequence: TGTGCCAGCAGTAGCCCCACACGGGCCGCGGACATTCAGTACTTC.

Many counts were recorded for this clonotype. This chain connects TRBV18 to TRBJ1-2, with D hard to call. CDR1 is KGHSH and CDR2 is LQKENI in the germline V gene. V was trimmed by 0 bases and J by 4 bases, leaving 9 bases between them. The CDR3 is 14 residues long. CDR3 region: CASSPPDQLYGYTF. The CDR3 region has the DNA TGTGCCAGCTCACCACCGGACCAACTCTATGGCTACACCTTC.

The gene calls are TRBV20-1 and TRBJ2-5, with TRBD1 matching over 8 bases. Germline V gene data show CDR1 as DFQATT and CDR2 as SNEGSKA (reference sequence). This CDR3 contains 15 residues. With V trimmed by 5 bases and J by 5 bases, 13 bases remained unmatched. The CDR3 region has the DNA TGCAGTGCTCCCCCAGGGGGCCAAGGTTGGGAGACCCAGTACTTC. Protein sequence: CSAPPGGQGWETQYF.

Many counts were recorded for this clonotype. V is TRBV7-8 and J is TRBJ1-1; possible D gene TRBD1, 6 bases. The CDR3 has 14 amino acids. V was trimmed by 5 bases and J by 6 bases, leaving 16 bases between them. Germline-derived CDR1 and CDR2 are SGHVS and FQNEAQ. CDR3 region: CASSRREGHSEAFF. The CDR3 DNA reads TGTGCCAGCAGCCGACGTGAGGGACACTCTGAAGCTTTCTTT.

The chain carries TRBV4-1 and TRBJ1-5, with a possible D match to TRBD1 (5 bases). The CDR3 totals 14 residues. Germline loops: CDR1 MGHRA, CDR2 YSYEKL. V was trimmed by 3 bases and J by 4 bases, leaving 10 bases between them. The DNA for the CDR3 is TGCGCCAGCAGCCATCCTACAGGAAATCAGCCCCAGCATTTT. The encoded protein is CASSHPTGNQPQHF.

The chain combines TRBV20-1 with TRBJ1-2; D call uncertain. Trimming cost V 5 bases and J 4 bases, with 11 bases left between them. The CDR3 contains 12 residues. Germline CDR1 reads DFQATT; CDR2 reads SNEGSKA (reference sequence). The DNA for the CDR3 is TGCAGTGCTCTGTGGGGAAGCTATGGCTACACCTTC. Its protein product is CSALWGSYGYTF.

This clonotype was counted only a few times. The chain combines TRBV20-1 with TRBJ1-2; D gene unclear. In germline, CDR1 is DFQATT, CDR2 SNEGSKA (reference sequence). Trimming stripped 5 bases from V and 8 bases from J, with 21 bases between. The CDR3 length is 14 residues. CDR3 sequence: CSAWVGGASKGYTF. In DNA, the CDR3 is TGCAGTGCTTGGGTCGGCGGTGCCTCTAAGGGCTACACCTTC.

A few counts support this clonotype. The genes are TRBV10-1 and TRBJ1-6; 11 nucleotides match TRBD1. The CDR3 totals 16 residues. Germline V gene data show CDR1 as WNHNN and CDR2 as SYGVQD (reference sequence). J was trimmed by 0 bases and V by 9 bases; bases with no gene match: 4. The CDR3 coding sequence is TGCGCCAGACTGGACAGGGGGCTCTCCTATAATTCACCCCTCCACTTT. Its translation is CARLDRGLSYNSPLHF.

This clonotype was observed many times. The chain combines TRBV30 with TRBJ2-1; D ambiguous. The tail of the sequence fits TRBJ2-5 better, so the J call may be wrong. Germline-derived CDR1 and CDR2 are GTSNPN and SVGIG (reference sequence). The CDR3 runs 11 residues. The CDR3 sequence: CAWSGTQTQYF. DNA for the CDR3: TGTGCCTGGAGTGGAACGCAGACCCAGTACTTC.

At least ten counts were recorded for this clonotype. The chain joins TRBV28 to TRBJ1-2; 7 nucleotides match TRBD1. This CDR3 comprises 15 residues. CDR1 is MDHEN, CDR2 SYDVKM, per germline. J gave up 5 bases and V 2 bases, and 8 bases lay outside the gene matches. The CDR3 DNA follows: TGTGCCAGCAGTTTAAGGGGGACAGCCTCTTATGGCTACACCTTC. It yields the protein CASSLRGTASYGYTF.

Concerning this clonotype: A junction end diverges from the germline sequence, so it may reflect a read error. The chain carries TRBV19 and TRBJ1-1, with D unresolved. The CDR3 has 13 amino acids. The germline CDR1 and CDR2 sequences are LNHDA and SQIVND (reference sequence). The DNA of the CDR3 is TGTGCCAGTAGTTCCGGCCCTAAGACTGAGGCTTCCTTT. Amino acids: CASSSGPKTEASF.

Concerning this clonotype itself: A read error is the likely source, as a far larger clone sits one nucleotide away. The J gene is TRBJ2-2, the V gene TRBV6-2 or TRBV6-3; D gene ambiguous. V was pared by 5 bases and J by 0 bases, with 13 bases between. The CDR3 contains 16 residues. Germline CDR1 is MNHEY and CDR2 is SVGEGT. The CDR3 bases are TGTGCCAGCAGTCCGGTGGGGATGGCGAACACCGGGGAGCTGTTTTTT. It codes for CASSPVGMANTGELFF.

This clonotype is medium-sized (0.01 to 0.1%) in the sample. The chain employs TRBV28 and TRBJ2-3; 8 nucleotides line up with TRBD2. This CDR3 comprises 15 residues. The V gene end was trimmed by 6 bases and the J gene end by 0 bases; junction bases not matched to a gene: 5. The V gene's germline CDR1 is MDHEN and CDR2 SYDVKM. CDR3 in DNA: TGTGCCAGCAGACTAGCGGATTTTAGCACAGATACGCAGTATTTT. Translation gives CASRLADFSTDTQYF.

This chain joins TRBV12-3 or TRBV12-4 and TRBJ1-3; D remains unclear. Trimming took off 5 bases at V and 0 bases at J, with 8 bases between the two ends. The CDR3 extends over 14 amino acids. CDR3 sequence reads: CASSPQVSGNTIYF. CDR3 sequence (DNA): TGTGCCAGCAGTCCCCAGGTCTCTGGAAACACCATATATTTT.

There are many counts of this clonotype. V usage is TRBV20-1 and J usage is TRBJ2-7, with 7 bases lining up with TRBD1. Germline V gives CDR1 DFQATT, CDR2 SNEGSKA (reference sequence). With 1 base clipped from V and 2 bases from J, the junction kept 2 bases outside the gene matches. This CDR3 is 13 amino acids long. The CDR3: CSARGDRPYEQYF. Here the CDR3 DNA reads TGCAGTGCTAGAGGGGACAGACCCTACGAGCAGTACTTC.

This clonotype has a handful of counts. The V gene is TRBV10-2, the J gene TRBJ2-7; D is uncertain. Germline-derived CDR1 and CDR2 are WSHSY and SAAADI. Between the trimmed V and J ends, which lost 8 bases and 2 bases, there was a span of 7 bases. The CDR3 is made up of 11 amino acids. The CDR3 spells CASGRTYEQYF. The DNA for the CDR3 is TGCGCCAGCGGTAGAACCTACGAGCAGTACTTC.

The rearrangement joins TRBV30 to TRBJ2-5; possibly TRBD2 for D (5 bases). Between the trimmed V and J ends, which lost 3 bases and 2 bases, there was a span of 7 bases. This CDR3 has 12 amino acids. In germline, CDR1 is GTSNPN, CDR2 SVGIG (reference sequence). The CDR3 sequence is CAWRSGQETQYF. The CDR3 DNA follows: TGTGCCTGGAGGTCGGGGCAAGAGACCCAGTACTTC.

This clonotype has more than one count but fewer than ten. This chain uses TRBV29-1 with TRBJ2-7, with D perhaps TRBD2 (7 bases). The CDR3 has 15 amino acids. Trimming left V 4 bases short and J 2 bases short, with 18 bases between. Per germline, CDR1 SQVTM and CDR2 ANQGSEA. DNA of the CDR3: TGCAGCGTTGCGAACGTAGGGGGAGGGGCCTACGAGCAGTACTTC. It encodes CSVANVGGGAYEQYF.

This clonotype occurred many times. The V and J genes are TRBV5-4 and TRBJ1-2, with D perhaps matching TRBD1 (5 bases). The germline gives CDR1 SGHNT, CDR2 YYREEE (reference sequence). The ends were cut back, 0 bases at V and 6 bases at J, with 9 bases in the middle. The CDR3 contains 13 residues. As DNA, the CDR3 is TGTGCCAGCAGCTTGGAGGGAGGGGATGGCTACACCTTC. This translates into CASSLEGGDGYTF.

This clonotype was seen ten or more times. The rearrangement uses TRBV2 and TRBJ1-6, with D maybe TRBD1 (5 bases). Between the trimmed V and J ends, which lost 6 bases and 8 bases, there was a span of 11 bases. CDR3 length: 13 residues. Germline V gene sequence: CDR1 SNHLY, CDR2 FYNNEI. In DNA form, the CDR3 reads TGTGCCAGCAGCGGGGGTTCGTATTCACCCCTCCACTTT. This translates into CASSGGSYSPLHF.

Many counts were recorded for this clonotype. Here the CDR3 DNA reads TGCGCCAGCAGCTTCTCCAGACTAGCAGGGGCAGATACGCAGTATTTT. It specifies CASSFSRLAGADTQYF. The chain couples TRBV5-1 to TRBJ2-3, with a possible D match to TRBD2 (7 bases). Germline assignment: CDR1 SGHRS and CDR2 YFSETQ. This CDR3 comprises 16 residues. The germline V and J ends were trimmed by 2 bases and 4 bases, with 17 bases remaining between them.

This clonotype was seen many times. The CDR3 region has the DNA TGTGCCAGCAGCTTAAGGCTAGCGGGAGCGGGAGATACGCAGTATTTT. Protein product: CASSLRLAGAGDTQYF. V and J are TRBV7-9 and TRBJ2-3; 10 positions match TRBD2. The CDR3 totals 16 residues. Germline V gene data show CDR1 as SEHNR and CDR2 as FQNEAQ (reference sequence). V lost 2 bases, J lost 5 bases, and 7 bases stayed unmatched.

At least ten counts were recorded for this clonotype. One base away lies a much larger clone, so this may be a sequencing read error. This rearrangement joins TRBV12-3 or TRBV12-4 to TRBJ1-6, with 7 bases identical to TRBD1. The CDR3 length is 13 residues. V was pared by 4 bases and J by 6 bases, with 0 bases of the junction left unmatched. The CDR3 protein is CASSWDSNSPLHF. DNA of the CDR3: TGTGCCAGCAGTTGGGACAGTAATTCACCCCTCCACTTT.

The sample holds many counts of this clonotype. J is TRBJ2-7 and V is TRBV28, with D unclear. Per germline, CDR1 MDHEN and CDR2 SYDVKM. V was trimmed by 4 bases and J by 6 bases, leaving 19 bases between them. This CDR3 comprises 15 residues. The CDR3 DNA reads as TGTGCCAGCAGTTCCCGCCGGGCCACAGCCCTCGAGCAGTACTTC. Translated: CASSSRRATALEQYF. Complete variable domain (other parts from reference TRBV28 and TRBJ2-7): DVKVTQSSRYLVKRTGEKVFLECVQDMDHENMFWYRQDPGLGLRLIYFSYDVKMKEKGDIPEGYSVSREKKERFSLILESASTNQTSMYLCASSSRRATALEQYFGPGTRLTVT.

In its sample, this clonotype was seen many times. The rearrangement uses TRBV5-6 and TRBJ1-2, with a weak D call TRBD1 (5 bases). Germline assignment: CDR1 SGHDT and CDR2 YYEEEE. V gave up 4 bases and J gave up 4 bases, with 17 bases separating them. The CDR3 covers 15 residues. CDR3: CASSPFRAAIYGYTF. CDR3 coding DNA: TGTGCCAGCAGCCCCTTCAGGGCGGCTATCTATGGCTACACCTTC.